This T cell receptor beta chain was retrieved from a study of vaccination and CD4 T cells after COVID-19. For the study at large: Overlapping spike pools from SARS-CoV-2 and HCoV-NL63, HCoV-OC43 and HCoV-229E served as culture stimuli.

With the Oncomine TCR Beta short-read assay, DNA from cultured CD4+ T cells was sequenced. TCRdb independently ran MiXCR on the PCR reads; one entry per CDR3 protein. The table shows roughly 20,000 distinct CDR3 sequences, with about 32% occurring only once. Treatment in this sample: roughly nine-day PBMC culture with coronavirus spike peptide pools or control peptides (ViraFEST assay). Germline lookup yields CDR1 SGHTS and CDR2 YDEGEE. The CDR3 loop spans 15 amino acids. Trimming shortened V by 6 bases and J by 0 bases, and 15 bases separated the two germline ends. Whole-study findings and limits: Convalescent patients had a median approximately 86% of post-vaccine SARS-CoV-2-reactive clones that were detected only after vaccination, not before it.

In its sample, this clonotype was seen once. What it binds is unknown. The specimen sequenced was cultured CD4+ T cells from blood. This TCR was sampled from a human donor with COVID-19. The V call is TRBV5-8, the J call TRBJ1-1, with a possible D match to TRBD1 (5 bases). In DNA form, the CDR3 reads TGTGCCAGCATTCGGGGGGGGGTGGTGAACACTGAAGCTTTCTTT. Translating gives CASIRGGVVNTEAFF. The full variable domain, with the rest looked up from reference TRBV5-8 and TRBJ1-1, is EAGVTQSPTHLIKTRGQQATLRCSPISGHTSVYWYQQALGLGLQFLLWYDEGEERNRGNFPPRFSGRQFPNYSSELNVNALELEDSALYLCASIRGGVVNTEAFFGQGTRLTVV.